A single sample gave rise to the 6 T cell receptor beta chains below, sequenced in a study of cytomegalovirus exposure and HLA in healthy donors. PCR employed 60 Vbeta and 13 Jbeta primers. Data came from immunoSEQ multiplex PCR; TCRdb stores just in-frame clones and leaves some out. The sample lists 90,000 to 100,000 clones, 76% occurring once. The sequenced material came from PBMCs. All receptors derive from a man aged 40-49 years in good health and CMV-seronegative.

V usage is TRBV19 and J usage is TRBJ2-3, with TRBD1 identical over 8 bases. Trimming cost V 6 bases and J 2 bases; bases outside gene matches: 7. Germline lookup yields CDR1 LNHDA and CDR2 SQIVND (reference sequence). This CDR3 contains 15 residues. The CDR3 here is CASSPPRGLTDTQYF. In DNA, the CDR3 is TGTGCCAGTAGCCCGCCCAGGGGGCTCACAGATACGCAGTATTTT.

In its sample, this clone was seen once. The chain is built from TRBV7-2 and TRBJ2-5, with D perhaps TRBD1 (6 bases). This CDR3 region has 15 residues. CDR1 SGHTA and CDR2 FQGNSA come from the germline V gene. V lost 6 bases to trimming and J lost 5 bases, with 19 bases between them. For the CDR3, the DNA is TGTGCCAGCAGGAACAGGGTCGCGTCTTACGAGACCCAGTACTTC. This codes for CASRNRVASYETQYF.

The genes are TRBV6-4 and TRBJ1-5; no clear D gene. The CDR3 is made up of 13 amino acids. V gave up 5 bases and J gave up 7 bases, with 12 bases separating them. Per germline, CDR1 MRHNA and CDR2 SNTAGT. The CDR3 coding sequence is TGTGCCAGCAGTTCCGAGGAGGGACAGCCCCAGCATTTT. Its translation is CASSSEEGQPQHF.

The chain couples TRBV28 to TRBJ1-1; D gene uncertain. The CDR3 sequence is 13 residues long. V was shortened by 7 bases and J by 0 bases, with 9 bases between the two germline ends. CDR1 and CDR2 (germline): MDHEN, SYDVKM. The CDR3 reads CASITAVNTEAFF. As DNA, the CDR3 is TGTGCCAGCATTACAGCCGTGAACACTGAAGCTTTCTTT.

This clone has just a few counts. This chain links TRBV15 with TRBJ2-2; 8 bases are a match to TRBD1. The J segment lost 4 bases and the V segment lost 2 bases, leaving 9 bases of the junction unmatched. The germline V gene encodes CDR1 LNHNV and CDR2 YYDKDF (reference sequence). There are 17 residues in the CDR3. In nucleotides, the CDR3 is TGTGCCACCAGCAGAAGACAGGGGCCACGAACCACCGGGGAGCTGTTTTTT. Protein product: CATSRRQGPRTTGELFF.

The V call is TRBV6-5, the J call TRBJ1-2, with 7 bases fitting TRBD1. This CDR3 has 15 residues. Losses at the gene ends were 6 bases for V and 2 bases for J; bases not matched to a gene: 9. Germline loops: CDR1 MNHEY, CDR2 SVGAGI. The CDR3 sequence is CASRVRQGKNYGYTF. The CDR3 DNA follows: TGTGCCAGCAGGGTTCGACAGGGCAAAAACTATGGCTACACCTTC.